This T cell receptor (beta chain) was found in a study of somatic mutations in cytotoxic T cells in rheumatoid arthritis. At the level of the study: Patients had 25 to 30 ml EDTA blood drawn right after diagnosis, before any treatment. Flow sorting at nearly 100% purity was applied to some V beta antibody-stained T-cell populations, which included V beta1+ cells sequenced for TCRB.

This CDR3 is 17 amino acids long. Looked up from germline, CDR1 is SEHNR and CDR2 is FQNEAQ (reference sequence). Trimming removed 0 bases at V and 2 bases at J, with 14 bases between. As for this clone: Its matching antigen is unknown.

Generated by immunoSEQ multiplex PCR, the TCRdb table keeps only in-frame clones and is missing some. The sample holds approximately 20,000 clones, approximately 82% seen once. Study-level findings and limits: Patients with rheumatoid arthritis did not differ significantly from age-matched healthy controls in CD8+ T-cell clonality. Of some 67 patients, 8 had a largest CD8+ clone that exceeded 20% of CD8+ cells.

Material for sequencing was CD8+ T cells sorted from blood. The chain uses TRBV7-9 and TRBJ1-3; D possibly corresponds to TRBD1 (6 bases). The source of this sequence is a young man with rheumatoid arthritis. CDR3 DNA: TGTGCCAGCAGCTTAGCGCGAACAGGGAGGACTGGAAACACCATATATTTT. As protein: CASSLARTGRTGNTIYF.